This T cell receptor beta chain was found in a study of blood T cell repertoires in COVID-19. In the study overall: From the United States, Italy and Spain came samples of acute and convalescent COVID-19. PBMCs, B-cell-depleted T cells, or T cells were the source of the cDNA or gDNA that made up the material.

Seattle-derived patients entered the study during active infection and were followed longitudinally. TCRdb's table, derived via immunoSEQ multiplex PCR, lists solely in-frame clones and lacks some. The sample has hundreds of thousands of clones, about 90% seen once. Per the germline V gene, CDR1 is MGHDK and CDR2 is SYGVNS. J lost 8 bases, V lost 6 bases, and 15 bases had no gene match. The CDR3 has 15 residues. The TCR originated in a woman in her forties or fifties with COVID-19, enrolled during active disease. The chain is built from TRBV25-1 and TRBJ1-1; TRBD1 matches at 7 bases. The specimen was peripheral blood. For the CDR3, the DNA is TGTGCCAGCAGGGACAGGATTAGGCCAAGGGCGGAAGCTTTCTTT. It codes for CASRDRIRPRAEAFF.